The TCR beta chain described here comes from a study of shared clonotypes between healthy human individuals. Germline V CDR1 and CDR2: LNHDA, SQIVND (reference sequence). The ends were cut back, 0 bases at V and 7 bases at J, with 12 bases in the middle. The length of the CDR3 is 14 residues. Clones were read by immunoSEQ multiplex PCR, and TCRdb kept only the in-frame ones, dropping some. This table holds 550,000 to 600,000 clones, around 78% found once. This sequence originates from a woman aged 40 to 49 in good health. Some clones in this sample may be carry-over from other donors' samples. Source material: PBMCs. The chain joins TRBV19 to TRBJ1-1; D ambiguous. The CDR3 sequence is CASSIDGFENEAFF. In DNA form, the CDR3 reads TGTGCCAGTAGTATAGATGGCTTTGAGAATGAAGCTTTCTTT.